This passage covers 24 T cell receptor beta chains from one sample sequenced in a study of blood T cell repertoires in COVID-19 (dated by TCRdb to between 2020 and 2021). Libraries came from the immunoSEQ multiplex PCR assay. Here the immuneACCESS table is served through TCRdb, limited to in-frame sequences with V and J called. Missing clones are a known gap in these copies; in checked studies unresolved V genes cover under half, and the rest lacks a known reason. The sample has 200,000 to 250,000 clones on record, more than 65% of them singletons. 3.6% of the sample goes to the ten largest clones. Source material: peripheral blood. Every receptor here comes from an elderly woman with acute or convalescent COVID-19.

This clone was picked up one time. V and J are TRBV5-4 and TRBJ2-7, with 10 positions matching TRBD1. V lost 2 bases, J lost 0 bases, and 5 bases stayed unmatched. The germline CDR1 and CDR2 sequences are SGHNT and YYREEE (reference sequence). The CDR3 extends over 16 amino acids. The CDR3 DNA reads TGTGCCAGCAGCTTTGGAGGGACAGGGGTCTCCTACGAGCAGTACTTC. Its translation is CASSFGGTGVSYEQYF.

DNA of the CDR3: TGTGCCAGCAGCCTCGGACAGATCTCCTACGAGCAGTACTTC. Residues: CASSLGQISYEQYF. V gene TRBV7-2 combines with J gene TRBJ2-7; tentative D call: TRBD1 (6 bases). Germline V lookup: CDR1 SGHTA, CDR2 FQGNSA. Trimming cost V 5 bases and J 0 bases, with 11 bases left between them. The CDR3 covers 14 residues. Drawing the rest from reference TRBV7-2 and TRBJ2-7, the complete variable domain is GAGVSQSPSNKVTEKGKDVELRCDPISGHTALYWYRQSLGQGLEFLIYFQGNSAPDKSGLPSDRFSAERTGGSVSTLTIQRTQQEDSAVYLCASSLGQISYEQYFGPGTRLTVT.

The V and J genes are TRBV5-6 and TRBJ1-5; D is undetermined. Germline V gives CDR1 SGHDT, CDR2 YYEEEE. Trimming took off 4 bases at V and 7 bases at J, with 9 bases between the two ends. There are 12 residues in the CDR3. The CDR3 sequence: CASSRDYQPQHF. The DNA for the CDR3 is TGTGCCAGCAGCCGAGACTACCAGCCCCAGCATTTT. The full variable domain, rest sourced from reference TRBV5-6 and TRBJ1-5, is DAGVTQSPTHLIKTRGQQVTLRCSPKSGHDTVSWYQQALGQGPQFIFQYYEEEERQRGNFPDRFSGHQFPNYSSELNVNALLLGDSALYLCASSRDYQPQHFGDGTRLSIL.

The chain recombines TRBV15 with TRBJ1-6; TRBD1 is a possible D gene (5 bases). Germline V lookup: CDR1 LNHNV, CDR2 YYDKDF (reference sequence). Between the trimmed V and J ends, which lost 0 bases and 7 bases, there was a span of 10 bases. This CDR3 has 15 residues. Here the CDR3 reads CATSRDRRGNSPLHF. The CDR3 DNA sequence: TGTGCCACCAGCAGAGATCGTAGGGGAAATTCACCCCTCCACTTT. Full variable domain (rest looked up from reference TRBV15 and TRBJ1-6): DAMVIQNPRYQVTQFGKPVTLSCSQTLNHNVMYWYQQKSSQAPKLLFHYYDKDFNNEADTPDNFQSRRPNTSFCFLDIRSPGLGDTAMYLCATSRDRRGNSPLHFGNGTRLTVT.

This chain links TRBV18 with TRBJ1-4; no reliable D call. The germline CDR1 and CDR2 sequences are KGHSH and LQKENI. Trimming cost V 3 bases and J 0 bases, with 11 bases left between them. The CDR3 has 16 amino acids. In nucleotides, the CDR3 is TGTGCCAGCTCACCGAGGGTTTCGCCAACTAATGAAAAACTGTTTTTT. Protein product: CASSPRVSPTNEKLFF.

This chain joins TRBV5-1 and TRBJ2-7, with D possibly TRBD2 on 6 matching bases. Germline CDR1 SGHRS, CDR2 YFSETQ. V was cut by 7 bases and J by 2 bases, with 22 bases left in between. CDR3 length equals 16 residues. CDR3 region: CASQPQAVSGAYEQYF. Here the CDR3 DNA reads TGCGCCAGCCAGCCCCAGGCCGTCTCGGGGGCCTACGAGCAGTACTTC.

The CDR3 DNA reads as TGCGCCAGCAGCCCGGAGCGGGGGCCCGTAGGGGAGCAGTTCTTC. This encodes CASSPERGPVGEQFF. The rearrangement uses TRBV5-1 and TRBJ2-1; 8 positions match TRBD2. CDR1 and CDR2 from the germline V gene are SGHRS and YFSETQ. V gave up 4 bases and J gave up 10 bases; unmatched junction bases: 13. This CDR3 region has 15 residues. The full variable domain, in which reference TRBV5-1 and TRBJ2-1 provide the parts outside the CDR3, is KAGVTQTPRYLIKTRGQQVTLSCSPISGHRSVSWYQQTPGQGLQFLFEYFSETQRNKGNFPGRFSGRQFSNSRSEMNVSTLELGDSALYLCASSPERGPVGEQFFGPGTRLTVL.

This sequence joins TRBV25-1 and TRBJ1-4; TRBD1 matches at 9 bases. Germline trimming cut 8 bases from V and 8 bases from J; bases unmatched to any gene: 6. This CDR3 has 13 residues. CDR1 and CDR2 (germline): MGHDK, SYGVNS. The CDR3 sequence is CASSGQGNEKLFF. As DNA, the CDR3 is TGTGCCAGCTCGGGACAGGGAAACGAAAAACTGTTTTTT.

The CDR3 nucleotides read TGTGCCAGCAGTGAGAGGCTAGCGGGGGCTGGGGGGACCCAGTACTTC. Amino acids: CASSERLAGAGGTQYF. The genes are TRBV2 and TRBJ2-5; 10 bases map to TRBD2. The CDR3 is 16 residues long. CDR1 is SNHLY, CDR2 FYNNEI, per germline. Trimming cost V 3 bases and J 7 bases; bases outside gene matches: 11.

The gene calls are TRBV4-3 and TRBJ1-1; a possible D gene is TRBD1 (5 bases). The CDR3 has 15 amino acids. CDR1 LGHNA and CDR2 YSLEER come from the germline V gene. V was clipped by 1 base and J by 0 bases, with 9 bases between them. The CDR3 here is CASSQGGKMNTEAFF. Written as DNA, the CDR3 is TGCGCCAGCAGCCAAGGGGGCAAGATGAACACTGAAGCTTTCTTT.

The rearrangement joins TRBV20-1 to TRBJ2-7; perhaps TRBD2 as D (5 bases). Germline V gene lookup returns CDR1 DFQATT and CDR2 SNEGSKA (reference sequence). The CDR3 has 11 amino acids. The ends were cut back, 3 bases at V and 7 bases at J, with 10 bases in the middle. This CDR3 is CSASHTGEQYF. CDR3 DNA: TGCAGTGCTAGTCACACGGGGGAGCAGTACTTC.

A remark on this clone: The sample holds other DNA sequences that translate to the same CDR3. The V and J genes are TRBV24-1 and TRBJ1-1; D is ambiguous. V was trimmed by 4 bases and J by 2 bases, leaving 10 bases between them. CDR1 KGHDR and CDR2 SFDVKD come from the germline V gene. CDR3 size: 14 residues. The CDR3 nucleotides are TGTGCCACCAGTGACCCGACACGAAACACTGAAGCTTTCTTT. Its protein is CATSDPTRNTEAFF.

The V and J genes are TRBV4-3 and TRBJ1-2; weak D call: TRBD1 (5 bases). The CDR3 has 17 residues. Trimming removed 1 base from V and 4 bases from J, with 19 bases in between. Germline V lookup: CDR1 LGHNA, CDR2 YSLEER. CDR3 residues: CASSQGQGMTSSYGYTF. As DNA, the CDR3 is TGCGCCAGCAGCCAAGGCCAGGGAATGACAAGCAGCTATGGCTACACCTTC.

This clone was detected only a few times. V and J are TRBV7-2 and TRBJ2-2; TRBD1 agrees at 7 bases. The CDR3 runs 15 residues. Germline V gene sequence: CDR1 SGHTA, CDR2 FQGNSA. V lost 4 bases, J lost 5 bases, and 7 bases stayed unmatched. CDR3 protein: CASSSTGTATGELFF. The CDR3 bases are TGTGCCAGCAGCTCGACAGGGACAGCGACCGGGGAGCTGTTTTTT.

The rearrangement links TRBV28 to TRBJ1-2; 9 positions match TRBD1. The CDR3 consists of 17 residues. V shed 4 bases, J shed 0 bases, and the junction held 9 bases outside the gene matches. Per germline, CDR1 MDHEN and CDR2 SYDVKM. CDR3 bases: TGTGCCAGCAGTTGGGGTAGGGACAGGGCATCTAACTATGGCTACACCTTC. Translation gives CASSWGRDRASNYGYTF.

The chain has TRBV7-7 and TRBJ2-2, with D unclear. There are 15 residues in the CDR3. V lost 5 bases and J 4 bases, leaving 14 bases between the germline ends. The germline CDR1 and CDR2 sequences are SSHAT and FNYEAQ (reference sequence). The CDR3 DNA follows: TGTGCCAGCAGCGCGACAACTCGTGGCACCGGGGAGCTGTTTTTT. Amino acid sequence: CASSATTRGTGELFF.

The V gene is TRBV5-4, the J gene TRBJ1-4, with 9 bases identical to TRBD1. With V trimmed by 4 bases and J by 7 bases, 5 bases remained unmatched. The germline CDR1 and CDR2 sequences are SGHNT and YYREEE (reference sequence). This CDR3 comprises 14 residues. For the CDR3, the DNA is TGTGCCAGCAGCCCGAACAGGGGGCGTGAAAAACTGTTTTTT. Its protein product is CASSPNRGREKLFF.

The chain recombines TRBV2 with TRBJ1-6, with a tentative D call TRBD1 (5 bases). V gave up 3 bases and J gave up 0 bases, with 9 bases separating them. Germline V gene lookup returns CDR1 SNHLY and CDR2 FYNNEI. CDR3 size: 16 residues. This chain's CDR3 is CASSDRVGSYNSPLHF. For the CDR3, the DNA is TGTGCCAGCAGTGACAGGGTGGGCTCCTATAATTCACCCCTCCACTTT.

This clone has just a few counts. The chain links TRBV3-1 (or the pseudogene TRBV3-2) to TRBJ1-2; D ambiguous. Trimming stripped 1 base from V and 4 bases from J, with 10 bases between. From germline, CDR1 is LGHDT and CDR2 YNNKEL (reference sequence). The CDR3 runs 14 residues. Written as DNA, the CDR3 is TGTGCCAGCAGCCAAGGTGGTACTGGCTATGGCTACACCTTC. Its protein is CASSQGGTGYGYTF.

This chain uses TRBV3-1 (or the pseudogene TRBV3-2) with TRBJ1-1; D is undetermined. In germline, CDR1 is LGHDT, CDR2 YNNKEL (reference sequence). Trimming removed 4 bases at V and 0 bases at J, with 6 bases between. The CDR3 length is 13 residues. In DNA form, the CDR3 reads TGTGCCAGCAGCCGTCAGGTGAACACTGAAGCTTTCTTT. This encodes CASSRQVNTEAFF.

The chain recombines TRBV6-1 with TRBJ2-3; 9 bases are a match to TRBD2. Looked up from germline, CDR1 is MNHNS and CDR2 is SASEGT. Germline trimming cut 2 bases from V and 5 bases from J; bases unmatched to any gene: 14. CDR3 length equals 18 residues. This CDR3 reads CASSEISVGGGVVDTQYF. CDR3 in DNA: TGTGCCAGCAGTGAAATTTCGGTTGGCGGGGGGGTGGTAGATACGCAGTATTTT.

This clone has only a few counts. The chain combines TRBV12-5 with TRBJ2-7, with a weak D call TRBD1 (6 bases). V was cut by 7 bases and J by 1 base, with 14 bases left in between. CDR1 and CDR2 (germline): LGHNT, FRNRAP. There are 14 residues in the CDR3. CDR3 sequence (DNA): TGTGCTAGTGCAGGGGCCCCCCTTTCCTACGAGCAGTACTTC. As protein: CASAGAPLSYEQYF. Together with reference TRBV12-5 and TRBJ2-7, the CDR3 gives the full variable domain: DARVTQTPRHKVTEMGQEVTMRCQPILGHNTVFWYRQTMMQGLELLAYFRNRAPLDDSGMPKDRFSAEMPDATLATLKIQPSEPRDSAVYFCASAGAPLSYEQYFGPGTRLTVT.

This chain joins TRBV10-3 and TRBJ1-2; TRBD1 agrees at 7 bases. Trimming took 6 bases from V and 6 from J; bases not matched to a gene: 7. This CDR3 is 13 amino acids long. Germline V gene data show CDR1 as ENHRY and CDR2 as SYGVKD. The CDR3 DNA reads TGTGCCATCAGCAACAGGGGTGCGGATGGCTACACCTTC. Its translation: CAISNRGADGYTF.

The J gene is TRBJ1-1, the V gene TRBV3-1 (or the pseudogene TRBV3-2), with TRBD1 matching over 9 bases. Germline CDR1 LGHDT, CDR2 YNNKEL (reference sequence). This CDR3 is built from 14 residues. Unmatched junction bases numbered 4, after V lost 5 bases and J lost 3 bases. This chain's CDR3 is CASSDRGSDTEAFF. The CDR3 DNA follows: TGTGCCAGCAGCGACAGGGGGAGCGACACTGAAGCTTTCTTT.